This passage covers 32 T cell receptor beta chains from one sample sequenced in a study of CD8+CD57+ T cells in acquired aplastic anemia. TCR beta VDJ and CDR3 profiling used genomic DNA as template. One entry per CDR3 protein, called by TCRdb with MiXCR from the reads. The sample lists some 280,000 distinct CDR3 sequences, 55% to 65% occurring once. Input material: sorted CD4+, CD8+, or CD8+CD57+ T cells (not recorded which) from PBMCs. The origin of the receptors is a human donor with severe aplastic anemia or a healthy control (not recorded which).

There are a few counts of this clonotype. The V and J genes are TRBV7-9 and TRBJ2-7; D is unclear. This CDR3 spans 11 amino acids. Trimming cost V 1 base and J 6 bases, with 4 bases left between them. Germline V gene data show CDR1 as SEHNR and CDR2 as FQNEAQ (reference sequence). The CDR3 here is CASSLGAEQYF. The CDR3 region has the DNA TGTGCCAGCAGCTTAGGGGCCGAGCAGTACTTC.

The chain combines TRBV2 with TRBJ1-1, with D possibly being TRBD1 (5 bases). Germline V lookup: CDR1 SNHLY, CDR2 FYNNEI. Trimming pared 7 bases from V and 4 bases from J, leaving 13 bases between. This CDR3 comprises 13 residues. CDR3 sequence reads: CASIPTGTTEAFF. Written as DNA, the CDR3 is TGTGCCAGCATTCCTACCGGGACCACTGAAGCTTTCTTT.

The chain combines TRBV10-3 with TRBJ2-1, with 12 positions matching TRBD1. The CDR3 is made up of 14 amino acids. Germline V gene lookup returns CDR1 ENHRY and CDR2 SYGVKD. After removal of 4 bases from V and 10 bases from J, the junction contained 5 bases not matched to a gene. The CDR3, as DNA: TGTGCCATCAGTGGTGGGACAGGGGGCAACGAGCAGTTCTTC. It codes for CAISGGTGGNEQFF.

In this sample, this clonotype turned up many times. The rearrangement uses TRBV7-3 and TRBJ2-5; D perhaps matches TRBD2 (6 bases). Looked up from germline, CDR1 is SGHTA and CDR2 is FQGTGA. The CDR3 covers 16 residues. V lost 1 base and J 1 base, leaving 13 bases between the germline ends. The CDR3 sequence is CASSLSRRGSQETQYF. CDR3 DNA sequence: TGTGCCAGCAGCTTAAGTAGGCGGGGCTCCCAAGAGACCCAGTACTTC.

The chain uses TRBV5-1 and TRBJ1-2; D might be TRBD1 (6 bases). CDR3 length equals 11 residues. Looked up from germline, CDR1 is SGHRS and CDR2 is YFSETQ. With 6 bases removed from V and 8 bases from J, the gap between germline ends came to 11 bases. The CDR3 sequence: CASMDQGGYTF. The CDR3 coding sequence is TGCGCCAGCATGGACCAGGGGGGCTACACCTTC.

This clonotype was counted only a few times. The rearrangement joins TRBV3-1 to TRBJ2-3, with no clear D. CDR1 and CDR2 (germline): LGHDT, YNNKEL (reference sequence). With 1 base removed from V and 4 bases from J, the gap between germline ends came to 15 bases. CDR3 length: 16 residues. CDR3 nucleotides: TGTGCCAGCAGCCAAGCATCAAAGGGCCGTGCAGATACGCAGTATTTT. Translating it yields CASSQASKGRADTQYF.

A note on this clonotype: One end of the junction is discordant with germline, which a read error may explain. The chain recombines TRBV29-1 with TRBJ2-7, with TRBD2 identical over 13 bases. Germline V gene sequence: CDR1 SQVTM, CDR2 ANQGSEA. The CDR3 extends over 14 amino acids. The CDR3 is CSAPGLAGTYERYF. The CDR3 coding sequence is TGCAGTGCTCCGGGACTAGCGGGAACCTACGAGCGGTACTTC.

This rearrangement joins TRBV5-5 to TRBJ2-3, with TRBD1 identical over 8 bases. Per germline, CDR1 SGHKS and CDR2 YYEKEE (reference sequence). The J segment lost 5 bases and the V segment lost 6 bases, leaving 8 bases of the junction unmatched. This CDR3 has 14 amino acids. The DNA for the CDR3 is TGTGCCAGCAACAAGGACAGGGTTGAAGATACGCAGTATTTT. Translation: CASNKDRVEDTQYF.

The V gene is TRBV25-1, the J gene TRBJ2-7; TRBD1 agrees at 9 bases. CDR3 length equals 13 residues. Germline CDR1 reads MGHDK; CDR2 reads SYGVNS. Trimming took 6 bases from V and 3 from J; bases not matched to a gene: 3. CDR3: CASRRQGVYEQYF. In DNA, the CDR3 is TGTGCCAGCAGACGACAGGGGGTCTACGAGCAGTACTTC.

With regard to this clonotype: This is likely a read error, given that the CDR3 carries no conserved phenylalanine or tryptophan at its end. This chain connects TRBV20-1 to TRBJ1-6; no firm D call. The CDR3 totals 15 residues. The V gene's germline CDR1 is DFQATT and CDR2 SNEGSKA (reference sequence). The CDR3 loop reads CSAQAGQGYSSPLHS. The CDR3 DNA sequence: TGCAGTGCCCAGGCCGGTCAAGGCTATAGTTCACCCCTCCACTCT.

This clonotype occurred many times. The chain combines TRBV9 with TRBJ1-1; D is perhaps TRBD1 (5 bases). The V gene's germline CDR1 is SGDLS and CDR2 YYNGEE. Trimming left V 4 bases short and J 7 bases short, with 14 bases between. The CDR3 length is 13 residues. The CDR3 bases are TGTGCCAGCAGCTTAGTAGGGGAAAGTGAAGCTTTCTTT. This sequence encodes CASSLVGESEAFF.

The table lists this clonotype with many counts. The chain has TRBV19 and TRBJ1-2, with D hard to call. V lost 5 bases and J 0 bases, leaving 13 bases between the germline ends. Germline CDR1 and CDR2: LNHDA and SQIVND (reference sequence). This CDR3 region has 15 residues. DNA for the CDR3: TGTGCCAGTAGTGTCCACCCCCGAGCTAACTATGGCTACACCTTC. Its translation is CASSVHPRANYGYTF.

A word on this clonotype: An end of the junction does not agree with germline; a read error may underlie this. This chain joins TRBV10-3 and TRBJ1-5; the D gene is possibly TRBD1 (5 bases). This CDR3 contains 16 residues. Germline CDR1 and CDR2: ENHRY and SYGVKD. The CDR3 is CASSYYQGPSNQPQHF. The CDR3, as DNA: TGTGCCAGCAGTTACTATCAGGGTCCAAGCAATCAGCCCCAGCATTTT.

The table lists this clonotype with many counts. This CDR3 is CASSSGTSSLTDTQYF. The DNA for the CDR3 is TGCGCCAGCAGCTCCGGGACTAGCTCTCTGACAGATACGCAGTATTTT. The chain recombines TRBV5-1 with TRBJ2-3; 9 bases fit TRBD2. V dropped 3 bases and J dropped 3; count of bases not matched to a gene: 8. The CDR3 consists of 16 residues. The V gene's germline CDR1 is SGHRS and CDR2 YFSETQ.

J is TRBJ2-1 and V is TRBV20-1; tentatively, D is TRBD1 (7 bases). Germline loops: CDR1 DFQATT, CDR2 SNEGSKA (reference sequence). Trimming cost V 2 bases and J 2 bases, with 13 bases left between them. The CDR3 has 15 residues. DNA for the CDR3: TGCAGTGCTAGATCCCGCGGGACAGCCTACAATGAGCAGTTCTTC. As protein: CSARSRGTAYNEQFF.

This chain uses TRBV6-6 with TRBJ2-7; the match to TRBD1 covers 9 bases. This CDR3 has 15 residues. V trimming: 6 bases; J trimming: 10 bases; junction bases outside the gene matches: 16. Germline values: CDR1 MNHNY, CDR2 SVGAGI (reference sequence). The chain's CDR3 is CASRTTDRGGFHQYF. DNA of the CDR3: TGTGCCAGCAGAACTACGGACAGGGGCGGTTTCCACCAGTACTTC.

This clonotype appeared a single time. This chain uses TRBV7-9 with TRBJ2-7, with TRBD1 identical over 8 bases. J gave up 2 bases and V 7 bases, and 7 bases lay outside the gene matches. The CDR3 consists of 14 residues. CDR1 SEHNR and CDR2 FQNEAQ come from the germline V gene (reference sequence). The CDR3 sequence is CASTPDRDPYEQYF. Here the CDR3 DNA reads TGTGCCAGCACCCCGGACAGGGATCCCTACGAGCAGTACTTC.

The table lists this clonotype with a few counts. V usage is TRBV24-1 and J usage is TRBJ1-5; no clear D gene. Germline CDR1 is KGHDR and CDR2 is SFDVKD. Trimming removed 1 base from V and 15 bases from J, with 12 bases in between. The CDR3 covers 12 residues. CDR3 loop: CATSDFGQVLHF. The CDR3 DNA is TGTGCCACCAGTGATTTCGGTCAGGTTTTGCATTTT.

This chain links TRBV10-3 with TRBJ2-2; D is perhaps TRBD1 or TRBD2 (5 bases each). The germline V and J ends were trimmed by 7 bases and 0 bases, with 15 bases remaining between them. The CDR3 sequence is 16 residues long. CDR1 ENHRY and CDR2 SYGVKD come from the germline V gene. The CDR3 here is CAIKGTDTSNTGELFF. The CDR3 DNA is TGTGCCATCAAGGGGACCGATACTTCGAACACCGGGGAGCTGTTTTTT.

Many counts were recorded for this clonotype. The genes are TRBV13 and TRBJ2-7; D is undetermined. The germline V and J ends were trimmed by 4 bases and 2 bases, with 12 bases remaining between them. Germline lookup yields CDR1 PRHDT and CDR2 FYEKMQ (reference sequence). The CDR3 runs to 14 residues. This CDR3 reads CASSSLLGTYEQYF. CDR3 nucleotide sequence: TGTGCCAGCAGCTCTCTCCTAGGTACCTACGAGCAGTACTTC.

This clonotype was seen repeatedly, ten times or more. The genes are TRBV12-3 or TRBV12-4 and TRBJ2-5, with 10 bases aligning to TRBD1. V shed 9 bases and J 2 bases; nucleotides not matched to a gene: 3. The CDR3 is made up of 13 amino acids. CDR3 nucleotide sequence: TGTGCCAGAGACAGGGGGCGGCAAGAGACCCAGTACTTC. Its translation: CARDRGRQETQYF.

On this clonotype itself: Relative to the germline gene, one junction end is altered; a read error may explain this. J is TRBJ2-7 and V is TRBV10-3, with D possibly matching TRBD1 (6 bases). The V gene's germline CDR1 is ENHRY and CDR2 SYGVKD. The CDR3 consists of 15 residues. For the CDR3, the DNA is TGTGCCATCAGTGACCAACTGGACAGCTCCTACGAGCAGTGCTTC. This sequence encodes CAISDQLDSSYEQCF.

The rearrangement uses TRBV7-9 and TRBJ1-1, with TRBD1 matching over 7 bases. The CDR3 is made up of 16 amino acids. The ends lost 0 bases at V and 1 base at J; junction bases unmatched: 5. Germline CDR1 and CDR2: SEHNR and FQNEAQ (reference sequence). Here the CDR3 DNA reads TGTGCCAGCAGCTTAGCGACAGGGATGACGAACACTGAAGCTTTCTTT. The encoded protein is CASSLATGMTNTEAFF.

The chain has TRBV10-1 and TRBJ2-2, with TRBD2 identical over 13 bases. Per germline, CDR1 WNHNN and CDR2 SYGVQD (reference sequence). The CDR3 runs 18 residues. The V segment lost 2 bases and the J segment 8 bases; nucleotides outside the gene matches: 11. CDR3 DNA sequence: TGCGCCAGCAGTGAGGGACTAGCGGGAGTCGGAAGTTTAGGGGAGCTGTTTTTT. Translated, it gives CASSEGLAGVGSLGELFF.

The CDR3 spells CASREQGYYGYTF. In nucleotides, the CDR3 is TGTGCCAGCAGGGAACAGGGTTACTATGGCTACACCTTC. The chain joins TRBV6-1 to TRBJ1-2; D might be TRBD1 (6 bases). V lost 6 bases to trimming and J lost 3 bases, with 11 bases between them. The CDR3 covers 13 residues. Germline CDR1 MNHNS, CDR2 SASEGT.

The chain carries TRBV24-1 and TRBJ2-1, with D possibly matching TRBD2 (7 bases). V gave up 6 bases and J gave up 4 bases, with 15 bases separating them. There are 15 residues in the CDR3. Germline values: CDR1 KGHDR, CDR2 SFDVKD. CDR3 loop: CATSQRGGSYNEQFF. In nucleotides, the CDR3 is TGTGCCACCAGTCAGAGGGGGGGGTCTTACAATGAGCAGTTCTTC.

The chain carries TRBV7-2 and TRBJ2-7, with 7 bases matching TRBD1. Trimming removed 3 bases from V and 3 bases from J; junction bases left unmatched: 8. This CDR3 contains 15 residues. In germline, CDR1 is SGHTA, CDR2 FQGNSA. The DNA of the CDR3 is TGTGCCAGCAGCTTGGGACAGATTATTCTCTACGAGCAGTACTTC. This gives the protein CASSLGQIILYEQYF.

The chain joins TRBV7-6 to TRBJ2-1; D gene ambiguous. The length of the CDR3 is 13 residues. The V end lost 5 bases, the J end lost 4 bases, and 9 bases lay between the germline ends. Germline V gives CDR1 SGHVS, CDR2 FNYEAQ. The CDR3 region has the DNA TGTGCCAGCAGCGCACGTGATTACAATGAGCAGTTCTTC. Translation gives CASSARDYNEQFF.

The chain has TRBV5-1 and TRBJ2-3, with 8 positions matching TRBD2. The ends lost 1 base at V and 3 bases at J; junction bases unmatched: 4. Germline V gene sequence: CDR1 SGHRS, CDR2 YFSETQ. The CDR3 has 15 residues. This chain's CDR3 is CASSLSASGTDTQYF. CDR3 sequence (DNA): TGCGCCAGCAGCTTGTCGGCTAGCGGGACAGATACGCAGTATTTT.

This clonotype showed up just once. V is TRBV20-1 and J is TRBJ2-1, with 12 bases lining up with TRBD2. CDR1 is DFQATT and CDR2 is SNEGSKA in the germline V gene (reference sequence). With V trimmed by 4 bases and J by 7 bases, 8 bases remained unmatched. This CDR3 has 15 amino acids. The CDR3 coding sequence is TGCAGTGCTAACGGCCCTAGCGGGAGGGCAAATGAGCAGTTCTTC. Translating it yields CSANGPSGRANEQFF.

This sequence joins TRBV4-1 and TRBJ1-1, with unresolved D. Germline lookup yields CDR1 MGHRA and CDR2 YSYEKL. This CDR3 is 15 amino acids long. The V gene lost 4 bases and the J gene lost 0 bases, with 12 bases spanning the gap. The DNA for the CDR3 is TGCGCCAGCAGCCCCCTAGGTACAATGAACACTGAAGCTTTCTTT. It specifies CASSPLGTMNTEAFF.

The rearrangement uses TRBV19 and TRBJ2-7, with 9 bases lining up with TRBD1. The trim removed 3 bases at V and 2 bases at J, leaving 2 bases unmatched. Germline V CDR1 and CDR2: LNHDA, SQIVND (reference sequence). This CDR3 is built from 14 residues. In nucleotides, the CDR3 is TGTGCCAGTAGTATGGACAGGGGAACCTACGAGCAGTACTTC. Translating gives CASSMDRGTYEQYF.